The entry below gives a single T cell receptor beta chain sequence along with its context. Its antigen is undetermined. Repertoires were generated with immunoSEQ multiplex PCR, while TCRdb's copy carries only in-frame clones and drops some. The sample gives about 20,000 clones, around 76% of which show up once; 20% to 25% is in the top ten. This specimen comes from a study of PD-1 blockade in classical Hodgkin lymphoma. Overall study results and limits: Patients who initiated nivolumab within 1 year of ASCT were excluded. CD4+ TCR diversity rose significantly by C4D1, and CD8+ TCR diversity did not.

The CDR3 loop spans 15 amino acids. After removal of 6 bases from V and 3 bases from J, the junction contained 4 bases not matched to a gene. CDR1 ENHRY and CDR2 SYGVKD come from the germline V gene. Time point denoted: cycle 4 day 1 (C4D1), after more than 5 weeks of nivolumab. Every patient experienced relapse after autologous stem cell transplantation, and brentuximab vedotin exposure varied. Progressive disease, partial response or complete response was each patient's best response. The source was peripheral blood mononuclear cells (PBMCs), collected before the fourth cycle of nivolumab. The receptor was derived from a human donor with classical Hodgkin lymphoma. The chain carries TRBV10-3 and TRBJ2-3; TRBD2 matches 12 bases. For the CDR3, the DNA is TGTGCCATCAGAAAACTAGCGGGAGGAACAGATACGCAGTATTTT. This encodes CAIRKLAGGTDTQYF.